This T cell receptor beta chain is drawn from a study of blood T cell repertoires in COVID-19. Turning to the study itself: Researchers got acute and convalescent COVID-19 samples from the United States, Italy and Spain. T cells, B-cell-depleted T cells, or PBMCs provided the cDNA or gDNA that served as material.

The CDR3 is made up of 17 amino acids. CDR1 KGHDR and CDR2 SFDVKD come from the germline V gene. The V gene end was trimmed by 3 bases and the J gene end by 4 bases; junction bases not matched to a gene: 10. Per the original data handling: Estimation of nucleated cell counts relied on the amplification of reference gene primers. Data came from immunoSEQ multiplex PCR; TCRdb stores just in-frame clones and leaves some out. The V and J calls and clone size were taken over from that table, and D and trimming were inferred from the DNA. Found here are 150,000 to 200,000 clones, around four fifths of them singletons; the top ten hold about 20%.

This clonotype was sampled from an elderly woman with acute or convalescent COVID-19. The rearrangement uses TRBV24-1 and TRBJ2-2; 7 nucleotides agree with TRBD2. The specimen was peripheral blood. CDR3 in DNA: TGTGCCACCAGTGATCCTAGCGGAGGGGAGGGCACCGGGGAGCTGTTTTTT. Amino acids: CATSDPSGGEGTGELFF.